The rows below give T cell receptor beta chains drawn from one sample of a study of cytomegalovirus exposure and HLA in healthy donors. Assay used: immunoSEQ multiplex PCR; TCRdb lists only in-frame clones, some missing. The sample contains 60,000 to 70,000 clones, about four fifths of which appear only once. The specimen was PBMCs. The source is a woman aged 25 to 45 in good health and CMV-seronegative. CDR3s include the opening cysteine and the closing phenylalanine or tryptophan. Fields, in order: V gene, clone size, CDR3 protein. Clone size, where shown, is once, few, many, or a class for clones that have expanded.

>TRBV7-9|-
CASSERLAGGSNTGELFF
>TRBV9|-
CASSVGRTSSYEQYF
>TRBV28|-
CASRPPIGQEHGYTF
>TRBV4-1|few
CASSQELPNTEAFF
>TRBV7-2|-
CASSLASSGEAFF
>TRBV5-6|-
CASSLATGIYGYTF
>TRBV28|-
CASSRPGLSSYEQYF
>TRBV19|-
CASSISGSTEAFF
>TRBV6-5|once
CASRYRDSFPNYGYTF
>TRBV5-1|-
CASRVSGPTNIQYF
>TRBV19|-
CASSPTGTYEQYF
>TRBV7-9|-
CASSFGQGKDEQFF
>TRBV7-9|once
CSSSLDRGGLNYGYTF
>TRBV7-6|once
CASSAWTGGLNTEAFF
>TRBV7-6|-
CASSLWTSGGADTQYF
>TRBV5-1|-
CASSFEGIGTEAFF
>TRBV5-1|-
CASSQPTGNTEAFF